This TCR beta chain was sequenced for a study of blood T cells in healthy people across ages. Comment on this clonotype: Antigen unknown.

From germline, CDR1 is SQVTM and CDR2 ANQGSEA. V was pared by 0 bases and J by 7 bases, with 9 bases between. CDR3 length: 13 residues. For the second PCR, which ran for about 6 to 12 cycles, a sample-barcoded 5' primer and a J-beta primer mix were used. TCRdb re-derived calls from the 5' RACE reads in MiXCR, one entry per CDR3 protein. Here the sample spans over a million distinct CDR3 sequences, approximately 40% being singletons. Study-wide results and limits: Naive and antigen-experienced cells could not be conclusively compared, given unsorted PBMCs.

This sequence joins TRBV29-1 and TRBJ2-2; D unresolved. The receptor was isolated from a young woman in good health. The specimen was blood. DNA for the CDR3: TGCAGCGTTGAAGATAGGCATAGCGGGGAGCTGTTTTTT. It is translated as CSVEDRHSGELFF.